This paragraph covers one TCR beta chain sequence. Its target is unknown. The same CDR3 is also encoded by other DNA sequences in this sample. Described treatment: 19 received Ad26.COV2.S at low or high dose, single or two shots; about 5 received placebo; per-sample allocation not given. Day 63 after the first injection of vaccine or placebo was the sampling time. This sample stems from a study of Ad26.COV2.S vaccination and SARS-CoV-2 variants. Study-wide background: The donor was enrolled in the Ad26.COV2.S arm of the COV1001 trial. Doses of Ad26.COV2.S were injected into muscle once or twice, 56 days apart.

Some clones are missing from TCRdb's copy, which holds only in-frame ones; the method was immunoSEQ multiplex PCR. The sample yields hundreds of thousands of clones, roughly four fifths seen once. Germline V gives CDR1 KGHSH, CDR2 LQKENI. CDR3 length: 13 residues. Trimming shortened V by 6 bases and J by 5 bases, and 11 bases separated the two germline ends. Study-wide points: People given the vaccine had a wider spike-specific TCR breadth than placebo recipients did.

The input for sequencing was peripheral blood, taken in a trial of Ad26.COV2.S vaccine versus placebo. The TCR originated in a person between 18 and 65 years old who received the Ad26.COV2.S COVID-19 vaccine or a placebo. The chain employs TRBV18 and TRBJ2-1; possible D gene TRBD1, 5 bases. The CDR3 DNA reads as TGTGCCAGCTCCCCAGGGTTAGACAATGAGCAGTTCTTC. This translates into CASSPGLDNEQFF.